The rows below give T cell receptor beta chains drawn from one sample of a study of shared clonotypes between healthy human individuals. Some clones are missing from TCRdb's copy, which holds only in-frame ones; the method was immunoSEQ multiplex PCR. The sample lists more than 600,000 clones, 92% occurring once. The sequenced material came from naive CD8+ T cells sorted from blood. The receptors were gathered from a young man in good health. Both conserved end residues are part of each CDR3. The D gene is left open where the match is weak. Size values are once, few and many counts, or a class for expanded clones, and some rows have none.

d_gene	abundance	v_gene	j_gene	CDR3aa	CDR3nt
NA	NA	TRBV29-1	TRBJ2-1	CSVELAGGFEQFF	TGCAGCGTTGAATTGGCAGGGGGGTTTGAGCAGTTCTTC
TRBD2	NA	TRBV13	TRBJ2-5	CASSLGGTMSETQYF	TGTGCCAGCAGCTTAGGGGGGACTATGAGTGAGACCCAGTACTTC
TRBD2	NA	TRBV15	TRBJ2-1	CATSRRTSGNEQFF	TGTGCCACCAGCAGGCGGACTAGTGGCAATGAGCAGTTCTTC
NA	NA	TRBV27	TRBJ1-4	CASSLMAVAGLKEKLFF	TGTGCCAGCAGTTTAATGGCAGTCGCGGGCTTGAAGGAAAAACTGTTTTTT
NA	once	TRBV11-2	TRBJ2-7	CASSSYTDSYEQYF	TGTGCCAGCAGCTCCTACACCGATTCCTACGAGCAGTACTTC
NA	NA	TRBV27	TRBJ2-2	CASSFSGTGELFF	TGTGCCAGCAGTTTTAGTGGCACCGGGGAGCTGTTTTTT
TRBD1	NA	TRBV13	TRBJ2-7	CASSARDRDLSYEQYF	TGTGCCAGCAGCGCCCGGGACAGGGACCTCTCCTACGAGCAGTACTTC
NA	NA	TRBV5-4	TRBJ2-2	CASSLVGAGELFF	TGTGCCAGCAGCTTGGTCGGGGCCGGGGAGCTGTTTTTT
NA	NA	TRBV13	TRBJ1-1	CASSLGIGGPTFF	TGTGCCAGCAGCTTAGGGATAGGGGGGCCAACTTTCTTT
TRBD2	NA	TRBV11-2	TRBJ2-7	CASSFSGRALDEQYF	TGTGCCAGCAGCTTTAGCGGGAGGGCCCTGGACGAGCAGTACTTC
NA	NA	TRBV29-1	TRBJ1-1	CSVEGGLNTEAFF	TGCAGCGTTGAAGGGGGGCTTAACACTGAAGCTTTCTTT
TRBD2	NA	TRBV5-6	TRBJ2-2	CASSAGTSGIHAGELFF	TGTGCCAGCAGCGCGGGGACTAGCGGGATTCACGCCGGGGAGCTGTTTTTT
NA	NA	TRBV27	TRBJ2-1	CASSPESLNEQFF	TGTGCCAGCAGTCCCGAAAGTCTGAATGAGCAGTTCTTC
TRBD2	NA	TRBV9	TRBJ2-5	CASSVLAGMRETQYF	TGTGCCAGCAGCGTACTAGCGGGAATGAGAGAGACCCAGTACTTC
TRBD2	NA	TRBV7-6	TRBJ2-1	CASSLAGAGDEQFF	TGTGCCAGCAGTTTAGCGGGGGCGGGGGATGAGCAGTTCTTC
NA	NA	TRBV19	TRBJ2-7	CASSIGPLGTYEQYF	TGTGCCAGTAGTATCGGCCCCCTAGGTACCTACGAGCAGTACTTC
NA	NA	TRBV7-9	TRBJ2-7	CASSPGRGDSYEQYF	TGTGCCAGCAGCCCCGGTCGCGGGGACTCCTACGAGCAGTACTTC
TRBD1	NA	TRBV28	TRBJ2-7	CASSLTWTGRYEQYF	TGTGCCAGCAGTTTAACCTGGACAGGCCGCTACGAGCAGTACTTC
NA	NA	TRBV6-5	TRBJ2-3	CASSQQNPTDTQYF	TGTGCCAGCAGTCAACAAAACCCCACAGATACGCAGTATTTT
NA	NA	TRBV9	TRBJ2-5	CASSAKTGRFAETQYF	TGTGCCAGCAGCGCCAAGACAGGGAGGTTTGCGGAGACCCAGTACTTC
NA	NA	TRBV10-1	TRBJ2-1	CASSDDGMKQFF	TGCGCCAGCAGTGACGACGGGATGAAGCAGTTCTTC
TRBD1	NA	TRBV15	TRBJ1-5	CATSREGDRNQPQHF	TGTGCCACCAGCAGAGAGGGGGACAGAAATCAGCCCCAGCATTTT
NA	NA	TRBV4-1	TRBJ2-4	CASSQGTGHNIQYF	TGCGCCAGCAGCCAAGGGACCGGACATAACATTCAGTACTTC
NA	NA	TRBV5-6	TRBJ2-5	CASSLGAARLRETQYF	TGTGCCAGCAGTCTAGGGGCGGCCCGGCTTCGGGAGACCCAGTACTTC
NA	NA	TRBV27	TRBJ2-3	CASSPQGLWGTDTQYF	TGTGCCAGCAGTCCCCAGGGACTGTGGGGCACAGATACGCAGTATTTT
TRBD2	NA	TRBV30	TRBJ2-2	CAWSAEREISGELFF	TGTGCCTGGAGTGCCGAGCGGGAGATTTCCGGGGAGCTGTTTTTT
NA	NA	TRBV14	TRBJ2-7	CASSPGLITYEQYF	TGTGCCAGCAGCCCTGGACTCATTACCTACGAGCAGTACTTC